Detailed here is one TCR beta chain. Its antigen remains unknown. Sequenced by immunoSEQ multiplex PCR; TCRdb stores in-frame clones only, minus some. Of 75,000 to 100,000 clones listed, roughly 90% are singletons. Patients who had autoimmune disease history or got systemic immunosuppression were left out. This record comes from a study of OX40 agonist ivuxolimab in advanced cancers. Study-level information: At doses from 0.01 to 10 mg/kg, patients were given intravenous ivuxolimab every 2 weeks.

Study-wide results and caveats: Average numbers of expanded clones were greater in CD8+ T cells than in CD4+. Individuals who were partial responders at 0.1-3.0 mg/kg had clonal expansion that ranked among the lowest.

Trimming took 2 bases from V and 7 from J, leaving 12 bases between them. The V gene's germline CDR1 is MNHNS and CDR2 SASEGT. The CDR3 contains 14 residues. The V call is TRBV6-1, the J call TRBJ2-1; D is unclear. This receptor was identified in an adult with an advanced solid tumor such as melanoma, head and neck, liver or kidney cancer. The sample consisted of CD4+ or CD8+ T cells sorted from blood, taken in a trial of the OX40 agonist ivuxolimab. CDR3 sequence reads: CASSEWQNGNEQFF. CDR3 nucleotides: TGTGCCAGCAGTGAATGGCAGAATGGGAATGAGCAGTTCTTC.